This TCR beta chain was observed in a study of blood T cell repertoires in COVID-19. About the study: From the United States, Italy and Spain came samples of acute and convalescent COVID-19. T cells, B-cell-depleted T cells, or PBMCs provided the cDNA or gDNA that served as material.

Assay used: immunoSEQ multiplex PCR; TCRdb lists only in-frame clones, some missing. The sample carries tens of thousands of clones, roughly 79% recorded once. Germline values: CDR1 KGHSH, CDR2 LQKENI. This CDR3 is 14 amino acids long. Unmatched junction bases numbered 5, after V lost 3 bases and J lost 4 bases. Sequencing was carried out using peripheral blood. V gene TRBV18 combines with J gene TRBJ1-1, with 7 nucleotides matching TRBD1. This clonotype was sampled from a man aged 60 to 75 with acute or convalescent COVID-19. Written as DNA, the CDR3 is TGTGCCAGCTCACCTAACCCAGGGGGCACTGAAGCTTTCTTT. Translated: CASSPNPGGTEAFF.